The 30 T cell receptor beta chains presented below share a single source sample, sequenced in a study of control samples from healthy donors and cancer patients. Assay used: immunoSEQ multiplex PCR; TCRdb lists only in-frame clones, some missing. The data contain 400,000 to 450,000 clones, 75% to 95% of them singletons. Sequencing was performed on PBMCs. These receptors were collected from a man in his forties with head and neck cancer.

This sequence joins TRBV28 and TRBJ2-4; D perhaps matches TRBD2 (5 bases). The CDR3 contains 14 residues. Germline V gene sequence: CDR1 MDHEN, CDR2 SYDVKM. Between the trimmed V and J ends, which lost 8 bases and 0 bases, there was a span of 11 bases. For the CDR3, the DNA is TGTGCCAGCTTGGGAGCGATAGCCAAAAACATTCAGTACTTC. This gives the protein CASLGAIAKNIQYF.

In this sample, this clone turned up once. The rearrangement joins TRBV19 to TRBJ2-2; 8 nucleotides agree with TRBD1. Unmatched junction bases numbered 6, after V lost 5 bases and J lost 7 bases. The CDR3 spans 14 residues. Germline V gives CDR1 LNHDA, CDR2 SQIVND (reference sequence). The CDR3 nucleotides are TGTGCCAGTAGTGTTCAGGGGGCAATCGGGGAGCTGTTTTTT. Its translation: CASSVQGAIGELFF.

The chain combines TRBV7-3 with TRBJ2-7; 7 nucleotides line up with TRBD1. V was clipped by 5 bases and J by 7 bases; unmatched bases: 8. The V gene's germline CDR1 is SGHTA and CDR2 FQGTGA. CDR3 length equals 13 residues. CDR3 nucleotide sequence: TGTGCCAGCAGCGGCGCAACACAGGGGGAGCAGTACTTC. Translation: CASSGATQGEQYF.

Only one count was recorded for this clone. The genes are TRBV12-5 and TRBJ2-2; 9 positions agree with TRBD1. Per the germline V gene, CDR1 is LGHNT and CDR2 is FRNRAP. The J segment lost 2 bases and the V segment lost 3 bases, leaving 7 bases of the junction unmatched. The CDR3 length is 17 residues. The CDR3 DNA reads TGTGCTAGTGGTTTCCTTGGGGGACAGGGCAACACCGGGGAGCTGTTTTTT. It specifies CASGFLGGQGNTGELFF.

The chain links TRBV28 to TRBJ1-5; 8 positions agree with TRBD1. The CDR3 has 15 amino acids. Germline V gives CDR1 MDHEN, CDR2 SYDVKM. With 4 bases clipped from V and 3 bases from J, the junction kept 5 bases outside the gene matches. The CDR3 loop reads CASSSTGDINQPQHF. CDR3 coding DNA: TGTGCCAGCAGTTCGACAGGGGATATCAATCAGCCCCAGCATTTT.

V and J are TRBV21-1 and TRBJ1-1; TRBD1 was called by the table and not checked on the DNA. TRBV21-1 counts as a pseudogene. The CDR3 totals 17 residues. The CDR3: CASSRGQGARRNTEAFF. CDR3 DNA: TGTGCCAGCAGCCGGGGCCAGGGGGCCCGACGGAACACTGAAGCTTTCTTT.

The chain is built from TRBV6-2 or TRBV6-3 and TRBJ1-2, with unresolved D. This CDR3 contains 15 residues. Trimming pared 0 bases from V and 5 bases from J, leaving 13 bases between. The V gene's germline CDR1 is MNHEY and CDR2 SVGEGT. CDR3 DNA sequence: TGTGCCAGCAGTTACTCACCGGCCGTGGGGTATGGCTACACCTTC. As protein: CASSYSPAVGYGYTF.

CDR3 DNA sequence: TGTGCCACCAGAACTAGCGGGAGCTACGAGCAGTACTTC. Residues: CATRTSGSYEQYF. The V call is TRBV15, the J call TRBJ2-7, with 11 bases matching TRBD2. V gave up 6 bases and J gave up 3 bases; unmatched junction bases: 1. The CDR3 sequence is 13 residues long. CDR1 is LNHNV and CDR2 is YYDKDF in the germline V gene (reference sequence).

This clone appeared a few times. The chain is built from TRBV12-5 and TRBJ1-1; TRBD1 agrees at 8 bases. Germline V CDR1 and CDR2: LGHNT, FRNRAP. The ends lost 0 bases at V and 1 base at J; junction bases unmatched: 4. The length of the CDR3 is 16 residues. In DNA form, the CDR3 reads TGTGCTAGTGGTTTGGTATCCGGGACAGGGAACACTGAAGCTTTCTTT. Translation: CASGLVSGTGNTEAFF. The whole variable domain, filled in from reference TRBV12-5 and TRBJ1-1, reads DARVTQTPRHKVTEMGQEVTMRCQPILGHNTVFWYRQTMMQGLELLAYFRNRAPLDDSGMPKDRFSAEMPDATLATLKIQPSEPRDSAVYFCASGLVSGTGNTEAFFGQGTRLTVV.

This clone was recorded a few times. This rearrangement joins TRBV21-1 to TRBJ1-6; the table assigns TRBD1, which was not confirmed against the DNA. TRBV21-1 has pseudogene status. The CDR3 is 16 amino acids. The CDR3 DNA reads TGTGCCAGCAGCACTAACGACAGCTCCTATAATTCACCCCTCCACTTT. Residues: CASSTNDSSYNSPLHF.

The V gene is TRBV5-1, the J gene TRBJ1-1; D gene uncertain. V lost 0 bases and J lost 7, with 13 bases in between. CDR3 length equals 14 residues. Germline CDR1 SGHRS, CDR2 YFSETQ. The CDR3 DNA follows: TGCGCCAGCAGCTTGGGTCAGGTGGGATTTGAAGCTTTCTTT. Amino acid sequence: CASSLGQVGFEAFF.

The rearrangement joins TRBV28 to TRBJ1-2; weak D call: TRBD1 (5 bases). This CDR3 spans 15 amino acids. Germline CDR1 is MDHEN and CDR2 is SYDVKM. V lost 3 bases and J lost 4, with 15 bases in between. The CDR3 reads CASSLAWDVFYGYTF. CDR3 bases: TGTGCCAGCAGTTTGGCCTGGGACGTATTCTATGGCTACACCTTC.

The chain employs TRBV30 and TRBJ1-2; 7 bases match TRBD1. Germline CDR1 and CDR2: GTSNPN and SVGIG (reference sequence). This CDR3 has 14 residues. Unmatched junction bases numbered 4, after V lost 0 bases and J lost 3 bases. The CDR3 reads CAWSVQGGDYGYTF. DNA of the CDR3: TGTGCCTGGAGTGTACAAGGGGGCGACTATGGCTACACCTTC.

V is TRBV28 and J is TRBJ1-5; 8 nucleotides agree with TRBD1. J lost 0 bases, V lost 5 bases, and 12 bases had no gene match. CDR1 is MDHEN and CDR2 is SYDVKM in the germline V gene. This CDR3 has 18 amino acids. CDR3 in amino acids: CASSGDRWDWSSNQPQHF. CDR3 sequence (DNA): TGTGCCAGCAGTGGGGACAGGTGGGATTGGAGTAGCAATCAGCCCCAGCATTTT. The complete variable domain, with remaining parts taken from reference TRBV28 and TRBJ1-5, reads DVKVTQSSRYLVKRTGEKVFLECVQDMDHENMFWYRQDPGLGLRLIYFSYDVKMKEKGDIPEGYSVSREKKERFSLILESASTNQTSMYLCASSGDRWDWSSNQPQHFGDGTRLSIL.

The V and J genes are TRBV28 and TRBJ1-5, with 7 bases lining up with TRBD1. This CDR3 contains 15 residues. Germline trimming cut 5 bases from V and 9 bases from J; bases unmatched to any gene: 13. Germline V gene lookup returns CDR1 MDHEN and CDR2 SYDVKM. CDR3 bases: TGTGCCAGCAGTCCTACTTCGACAGGGCCCAGGCCCCAGCATTTT. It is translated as CASSPTSTGPRPQHF.

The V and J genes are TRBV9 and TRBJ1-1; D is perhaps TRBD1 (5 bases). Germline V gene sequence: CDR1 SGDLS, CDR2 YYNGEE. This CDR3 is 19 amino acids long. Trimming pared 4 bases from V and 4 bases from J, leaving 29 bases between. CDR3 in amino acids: CASSPKGTVAGKGSTEAFF. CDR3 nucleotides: TGTGCCAGCAGCCCCAAGGGTACGGTGGCAGGTAAGGGGAGCACTGAAGCTTTCTTT.

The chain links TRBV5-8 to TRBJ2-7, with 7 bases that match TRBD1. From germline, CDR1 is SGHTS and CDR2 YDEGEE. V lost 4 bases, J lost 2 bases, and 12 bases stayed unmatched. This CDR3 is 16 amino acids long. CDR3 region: CASSPDQDRLTYEQYF. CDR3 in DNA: TGTGCCAGCAGCCCGGACCAGGACAGGCTGACCTACGAGCAGTACTTC.

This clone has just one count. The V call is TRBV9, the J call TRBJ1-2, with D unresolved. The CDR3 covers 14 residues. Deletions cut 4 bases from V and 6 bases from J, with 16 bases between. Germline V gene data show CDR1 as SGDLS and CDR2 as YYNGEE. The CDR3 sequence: CASSSRALTDGYTF. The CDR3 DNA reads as TGTGCCAGCAGCTCACGGGCCCTTACGGATGGCTACACCTTC.

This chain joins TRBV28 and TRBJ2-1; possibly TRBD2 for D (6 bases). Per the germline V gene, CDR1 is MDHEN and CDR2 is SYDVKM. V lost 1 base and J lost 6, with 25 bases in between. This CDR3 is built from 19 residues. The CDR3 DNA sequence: TGTGCCAGCAGTTTATCATCTTGGGGACTTCTGACAAGTGGCAATGAGCAGTTCTTC. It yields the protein CASSLSSWGLLTSGNEQFF.

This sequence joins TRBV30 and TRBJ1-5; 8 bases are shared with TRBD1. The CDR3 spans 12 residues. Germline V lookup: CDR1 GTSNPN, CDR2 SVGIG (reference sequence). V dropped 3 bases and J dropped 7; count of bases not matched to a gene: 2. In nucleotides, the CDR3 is TGTGCCTGGAGCGGGACAGGACAGCCCCAGCATTTT. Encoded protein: CAWSGTGQPQHF. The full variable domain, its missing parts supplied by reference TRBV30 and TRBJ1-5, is SQTIHQWPATLVQPVGSPLSLECTVEGTSNPNLYWYRQAAGRGLQLLFYSVGIGQISSEVPQNLSASRPQDRQFILSSKKLLLSDSGFYLCAWSGTGQPQHFGDGTRLSIL.

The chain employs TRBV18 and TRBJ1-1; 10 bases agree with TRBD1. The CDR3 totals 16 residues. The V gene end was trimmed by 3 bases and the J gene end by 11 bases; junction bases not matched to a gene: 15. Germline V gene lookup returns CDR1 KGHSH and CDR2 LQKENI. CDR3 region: CASSPGQGVQREQAFF. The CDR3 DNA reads TGTGCCAGCTCACCTGGACAGGGGGTTCAAAGAGAGCAGGCTTTCTTT.

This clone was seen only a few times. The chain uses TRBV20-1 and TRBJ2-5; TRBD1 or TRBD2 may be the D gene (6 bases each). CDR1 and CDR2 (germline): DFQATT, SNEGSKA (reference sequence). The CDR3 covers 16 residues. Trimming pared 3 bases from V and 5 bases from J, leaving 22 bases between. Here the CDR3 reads CSASSGAPSAVETQYF. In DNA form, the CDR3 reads TGCAGTGCTAGTTCGGGGGCCCCGTCAGCTGTTGAGACCCAGTACTTC.

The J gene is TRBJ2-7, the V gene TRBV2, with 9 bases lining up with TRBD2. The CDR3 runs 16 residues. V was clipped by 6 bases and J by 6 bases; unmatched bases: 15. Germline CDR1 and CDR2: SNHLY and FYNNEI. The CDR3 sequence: CASSRFPGLALTEQYF. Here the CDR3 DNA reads TGTGCCAGCAGCCGATTTCCGGGACTAGCACTCACCGAGCAGTACTTC.

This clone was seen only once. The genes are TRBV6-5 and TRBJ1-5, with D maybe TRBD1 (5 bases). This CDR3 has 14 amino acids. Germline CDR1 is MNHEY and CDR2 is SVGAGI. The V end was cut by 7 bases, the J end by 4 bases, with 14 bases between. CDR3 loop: CASKGGQGNQPQHF. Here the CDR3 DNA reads TGTGCCAGCAAGGGCGGTCAGGGTAATCAGCCCCAGCATTTT.

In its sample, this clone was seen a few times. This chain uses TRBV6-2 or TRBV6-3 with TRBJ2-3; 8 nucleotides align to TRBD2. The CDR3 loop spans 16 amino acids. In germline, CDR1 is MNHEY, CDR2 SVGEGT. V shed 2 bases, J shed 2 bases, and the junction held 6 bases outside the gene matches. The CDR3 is CASSYGGGGLTDTQYF. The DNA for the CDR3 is TGTGCCAGCAGTTACGGTGGCGGGGGGCTCACAGATACGCAGTATTTT.

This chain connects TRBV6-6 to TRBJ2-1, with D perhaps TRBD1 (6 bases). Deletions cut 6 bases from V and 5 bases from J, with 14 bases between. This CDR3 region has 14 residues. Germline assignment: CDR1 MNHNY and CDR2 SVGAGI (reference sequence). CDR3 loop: CASRLNRVHNEQFF. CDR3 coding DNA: TGTGCCAGCAGGCTAAACAGGGTTCACAATGAGCAGTTCTTC.

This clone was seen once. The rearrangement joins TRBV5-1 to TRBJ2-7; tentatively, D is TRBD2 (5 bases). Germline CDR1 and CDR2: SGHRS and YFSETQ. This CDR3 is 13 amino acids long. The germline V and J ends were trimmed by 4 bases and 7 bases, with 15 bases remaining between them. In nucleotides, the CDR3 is TGCGCCAGCAGCAGCACGTTCGAGGGTGAGCAGTACTTC. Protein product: CASSSTFEGEQYF.

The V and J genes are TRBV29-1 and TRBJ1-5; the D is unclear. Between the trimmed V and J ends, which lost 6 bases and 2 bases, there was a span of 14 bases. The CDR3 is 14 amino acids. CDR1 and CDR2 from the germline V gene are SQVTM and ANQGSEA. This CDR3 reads CSVDLGVGNQPQHF. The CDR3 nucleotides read TGCAGCGTCGACTTAGGTGTGGGCAATCAGCCCCAGCATTTT.

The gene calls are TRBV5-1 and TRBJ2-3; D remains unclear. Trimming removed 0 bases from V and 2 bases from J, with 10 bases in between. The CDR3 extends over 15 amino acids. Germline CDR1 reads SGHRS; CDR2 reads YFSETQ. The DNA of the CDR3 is TGCGCCAGCAGCTTGGACGCGAGTCCCACAGATACGCAGTATTTT. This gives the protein CASSLDASPTDTQYF.

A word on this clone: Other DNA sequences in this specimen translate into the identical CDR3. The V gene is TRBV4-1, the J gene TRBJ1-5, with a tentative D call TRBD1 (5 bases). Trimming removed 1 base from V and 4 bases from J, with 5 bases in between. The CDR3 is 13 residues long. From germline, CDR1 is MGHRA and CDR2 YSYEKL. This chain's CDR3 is CASSQGGNQPQHF. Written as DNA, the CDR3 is TGCGCCAGCAGCCAAGGGGGGAATCAGCCCCAGCATTTT.